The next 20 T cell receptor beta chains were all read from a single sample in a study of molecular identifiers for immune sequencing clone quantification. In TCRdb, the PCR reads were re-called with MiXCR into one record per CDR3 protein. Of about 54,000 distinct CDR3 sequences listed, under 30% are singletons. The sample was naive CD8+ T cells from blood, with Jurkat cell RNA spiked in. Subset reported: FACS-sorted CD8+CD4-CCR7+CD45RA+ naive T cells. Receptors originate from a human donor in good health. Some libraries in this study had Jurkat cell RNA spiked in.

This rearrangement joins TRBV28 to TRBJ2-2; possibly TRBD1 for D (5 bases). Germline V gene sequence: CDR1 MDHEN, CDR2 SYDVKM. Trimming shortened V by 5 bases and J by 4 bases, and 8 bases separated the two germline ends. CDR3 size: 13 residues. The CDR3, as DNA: TGTGCCAGCAGTGCAGGGCCCACCGGGGAGCTGTTTTTT. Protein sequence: CASSAGPTGELFF.

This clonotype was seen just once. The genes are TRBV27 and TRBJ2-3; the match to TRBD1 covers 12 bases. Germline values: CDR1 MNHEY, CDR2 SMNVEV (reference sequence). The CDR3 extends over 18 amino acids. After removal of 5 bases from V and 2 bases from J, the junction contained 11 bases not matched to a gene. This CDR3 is CASSLGTGGATTTDTQYF. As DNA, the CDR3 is TGTGCCAGCAGTCTCGGGACAGGGGGCGCGACCACCACAGATACGCAGTATTTT.

CDR3 in amino acids: CASSPDRGPPQAQHF. The CDR3, as DNA: TGCGCCAGCAGTCCGGACAGGGGGCCCCCCCAGGCCCAGCATTTT. This chain uses TRBV23-1 with TRBJ1-5, with 11 positions matching TRBD1. TRBV23-1 carries the ORF label, with uncertain function. This CDR3 has 15 residues. V was clipped by 4 bases and J by 11 bases; unmatched bases: 10.

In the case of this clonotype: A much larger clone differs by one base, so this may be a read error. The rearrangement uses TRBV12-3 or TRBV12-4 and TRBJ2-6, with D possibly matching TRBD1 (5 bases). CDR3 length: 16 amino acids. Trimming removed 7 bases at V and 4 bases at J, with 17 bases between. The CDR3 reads CASIPIGAAGANVLTF. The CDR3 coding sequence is TGTGCCAGCATTCCCATTGGGGCCGCCGGGGCCAACGTCCTGACTTTC.

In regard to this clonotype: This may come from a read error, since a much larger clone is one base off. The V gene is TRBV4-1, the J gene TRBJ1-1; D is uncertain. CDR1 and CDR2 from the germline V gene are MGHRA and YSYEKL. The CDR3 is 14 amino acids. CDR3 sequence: CAGSPPTWNTEAFF. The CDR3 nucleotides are TGCGCCGGCAGCCCGCCCACTTGGAACACTGAAGCTTTCTTT.

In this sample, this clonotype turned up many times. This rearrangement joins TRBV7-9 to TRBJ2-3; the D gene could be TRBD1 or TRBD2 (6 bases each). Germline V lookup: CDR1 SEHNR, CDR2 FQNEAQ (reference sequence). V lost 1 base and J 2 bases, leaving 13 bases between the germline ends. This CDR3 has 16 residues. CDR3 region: CASSLGWGAVTDTQYF. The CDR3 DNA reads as TGTGCCAGCAGCTTAGGATGGGGGGCCGTCACAGATACGCAGTATTTT.

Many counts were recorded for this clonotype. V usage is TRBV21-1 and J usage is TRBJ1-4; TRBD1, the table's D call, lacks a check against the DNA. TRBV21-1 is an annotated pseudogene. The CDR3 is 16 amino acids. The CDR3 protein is CASSKVSGAPNEKLFF. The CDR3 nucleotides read TGTGCCAGCAGCAAAGTGTCAGGGGCTCCTAATGAAAAACTGTTTTTT.

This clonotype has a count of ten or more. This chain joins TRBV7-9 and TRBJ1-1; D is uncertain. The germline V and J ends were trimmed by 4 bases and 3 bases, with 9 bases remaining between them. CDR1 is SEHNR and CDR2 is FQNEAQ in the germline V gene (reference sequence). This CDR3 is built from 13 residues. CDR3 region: CASSSTDYTEAFF. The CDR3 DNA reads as TGTGCCAGCAGCTCGACCGATTACACTGAAGCTTTCTTT.

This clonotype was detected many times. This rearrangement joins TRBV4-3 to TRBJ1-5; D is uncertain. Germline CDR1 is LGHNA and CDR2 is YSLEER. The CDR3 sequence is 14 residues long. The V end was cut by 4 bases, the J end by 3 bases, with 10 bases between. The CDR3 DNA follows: TGCGCCAGCAGCCCCTGGGCAGACAATCAGCCCCAGCATTTT. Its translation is CASSPWADNQPQHF.

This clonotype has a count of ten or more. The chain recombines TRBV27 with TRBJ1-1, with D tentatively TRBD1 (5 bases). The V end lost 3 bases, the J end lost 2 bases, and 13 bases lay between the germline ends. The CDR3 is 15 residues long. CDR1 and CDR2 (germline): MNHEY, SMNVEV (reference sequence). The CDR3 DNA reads TGTGCCAGCAGTTTGAGGGGCGCGGGTAACACTGAAGCTTTCTTT. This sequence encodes CASSLRGAGNTEAFF.

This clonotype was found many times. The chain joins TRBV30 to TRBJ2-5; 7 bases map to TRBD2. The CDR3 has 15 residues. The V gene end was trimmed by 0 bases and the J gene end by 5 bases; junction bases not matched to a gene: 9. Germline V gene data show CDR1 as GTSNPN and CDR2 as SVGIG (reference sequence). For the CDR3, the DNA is TGTGCCTGGAGTGTAGGTGCGGGAGCTTCCGAGACCCAGTACTTC. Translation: CAWSVGAGASETQYF.

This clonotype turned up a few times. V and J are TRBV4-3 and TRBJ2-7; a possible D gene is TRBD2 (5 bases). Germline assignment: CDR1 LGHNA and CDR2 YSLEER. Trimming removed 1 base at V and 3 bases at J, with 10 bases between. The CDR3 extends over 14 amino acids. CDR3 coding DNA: TGCGCCAGCAGCCAAGCGGGAAGCGGCTACGAGCAGTACTTC. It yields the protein CASSQAGSGYEQYF.

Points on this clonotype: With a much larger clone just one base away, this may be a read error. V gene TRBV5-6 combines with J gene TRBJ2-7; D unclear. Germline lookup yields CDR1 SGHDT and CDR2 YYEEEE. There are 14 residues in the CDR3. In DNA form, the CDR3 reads TGTGCCAGCAGCTTGGCATCTTGGTCCTACGAGCAGCACTTC. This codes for CASSLASWSYEQHF. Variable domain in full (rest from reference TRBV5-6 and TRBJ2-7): DAGVTQSPTHLIKTRGQQVTLRCSPKSGHDTVSWYQQALGQGPQFIFQYYEEEERQRGNFPDRFSGHQFPNYSSELNVNALLLGDSALYLCASSLASWSYEQHFGPGTRLTVT.

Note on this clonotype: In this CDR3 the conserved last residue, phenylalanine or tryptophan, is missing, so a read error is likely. The CDR3, as DNA: TGTGCCAGCAGTCGGCTCGACTACGAGCAGTACCTC. Translated: CASSRLDYEQYL. The chain links TRBV3-1 to TRBJ2-7; D remains unclear. The CDR3 has 12 amino acids. From germline, CDR1 is LGHDT and CDR2 YNNKEL (reference sequence). Trimming cost V 6 bases and J 3 bases, with 9 bases left between them.

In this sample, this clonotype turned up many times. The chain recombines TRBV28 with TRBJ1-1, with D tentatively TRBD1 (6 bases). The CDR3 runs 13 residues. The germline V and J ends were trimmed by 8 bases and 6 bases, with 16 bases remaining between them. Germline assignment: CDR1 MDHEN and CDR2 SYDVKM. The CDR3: CASGTGSGAEAFF. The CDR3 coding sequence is TGTGCCAGCGGTACAGGGTCCGGAGCTGAAGCTTTCTTT.

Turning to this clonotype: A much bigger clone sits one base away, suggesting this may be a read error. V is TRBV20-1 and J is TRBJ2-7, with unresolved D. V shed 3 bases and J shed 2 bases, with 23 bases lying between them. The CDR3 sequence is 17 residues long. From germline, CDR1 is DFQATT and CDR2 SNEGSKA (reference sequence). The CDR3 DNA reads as TGCAGTGCTAGTACCGCGGAGTGGGTAGCTGACCCCTACGAGCAGTACTTC. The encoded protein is CSASTAEWVADPYEQYF.

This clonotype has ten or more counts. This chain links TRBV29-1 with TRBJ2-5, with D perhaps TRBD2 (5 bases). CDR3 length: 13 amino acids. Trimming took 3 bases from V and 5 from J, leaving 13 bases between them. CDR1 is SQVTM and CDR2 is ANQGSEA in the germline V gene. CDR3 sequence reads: CSVDVASWETQYF. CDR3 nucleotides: TGCAGCGTTGACGTCGCTAGCTGGGAGACCCAGTACTTC.

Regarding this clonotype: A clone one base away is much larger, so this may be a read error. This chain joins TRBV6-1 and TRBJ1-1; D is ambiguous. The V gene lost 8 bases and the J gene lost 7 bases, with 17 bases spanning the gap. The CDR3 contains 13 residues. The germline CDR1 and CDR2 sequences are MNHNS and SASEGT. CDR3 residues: CASGPSFGYEAFF. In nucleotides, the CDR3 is TGTGCCAGCGGTCCAAGTTTCGGCTATGAAGCTTTCTTT.

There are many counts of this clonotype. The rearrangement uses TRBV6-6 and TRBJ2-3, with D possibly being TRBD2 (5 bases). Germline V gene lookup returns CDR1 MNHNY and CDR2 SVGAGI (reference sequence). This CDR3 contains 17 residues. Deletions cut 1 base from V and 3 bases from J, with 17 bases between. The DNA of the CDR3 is TGTGCCAGCAGTTACTACCGGACTGTAACAGAGACAGATACGCAGTATTTT. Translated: CASSYYRTVTETDTQYF.

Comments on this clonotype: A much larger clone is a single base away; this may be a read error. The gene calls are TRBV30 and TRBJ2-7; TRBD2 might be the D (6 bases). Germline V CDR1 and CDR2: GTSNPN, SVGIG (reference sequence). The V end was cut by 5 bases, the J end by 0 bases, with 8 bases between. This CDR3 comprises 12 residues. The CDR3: CAWGGASYEQYF. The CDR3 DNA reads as TGTGCCTGGGGAGGGGCCTCCTACGAGCAGTACTTC.